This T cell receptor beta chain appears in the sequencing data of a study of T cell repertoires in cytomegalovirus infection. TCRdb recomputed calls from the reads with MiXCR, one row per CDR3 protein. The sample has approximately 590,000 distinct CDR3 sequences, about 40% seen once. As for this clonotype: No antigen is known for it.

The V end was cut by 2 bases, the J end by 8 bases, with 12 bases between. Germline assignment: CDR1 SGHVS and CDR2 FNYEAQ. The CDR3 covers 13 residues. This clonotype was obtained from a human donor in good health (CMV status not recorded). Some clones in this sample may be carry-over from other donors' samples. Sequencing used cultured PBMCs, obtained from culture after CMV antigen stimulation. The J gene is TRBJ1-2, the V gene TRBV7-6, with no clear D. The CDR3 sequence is CASSLTEASGYTF. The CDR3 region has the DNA TGTGCCAGCAGCTTAACAGAAGCCTCCGGCTACACCTTC.